The source of this T cell receptor (beta chain) is a study of Ad26.COV2.S vaccination and SARS-CoV-2 variants. At the level of the study: As a participant in COV1001, the donor was in the Ad26.COV2.S trial arm. Ad26.COV2.S, an intramuscular injection, was given once or twice 56 days apart. Study-wide points: Following vaccination, spike-specific CD8+ and CD4+ T cell responses reportedly exhibited substantial breadth.

Method: immunoSEQ multiplex PCR; TCRdb's copy keeps in-frame clones and lacks some. The sample contains fewer than 400,000 clones, approximately 91% of which appear only once. Germline V gives CDR1 SEHNR, CDR2 FQNEAQ (reference sequence). Trimming cost V 2 bases and J 0 bases, with 12 bases left between them. This CDR3 contains 16 residues. Noted treatment: 15 to 20 received Ad26.COV2.S at low or high dose, single or two shots; several received placebo; per-sample allocation not given. The samples date from day 63 after the first vaccine or placebo injection. Vaccination employed an Ad26 vector expressing the Wuhan-strain SARS-CoV-2 spike. On this clone itself: Its target is not known.

The chain is built from TRBV7-9 and TRBJ2-3; maybe TRBD2 (5 bases). This TCR was sampled from a person aged 18-60 years who received the Ad26.COV2.S COVID-19 vaccine or a placebo. Source: peripheral blood, taken in a trial of Ad26.COV2.S vaccine versus placebo. CDR3 nucleotides: TGTGCCAGCAGCTTATACTTAGGACTCAGCACAGATACGCAGTATTTT. The encoded protein is CASSLYLGLSTDTQYF.